This T cell receptor beta chain derives from a study of blood T cell repertoires in COVID-19. Overall study: Spain, Italy and the United States supplied samples that represented acute and convalescent COVID-19. T cells, B-cell-depleted T cells, or PBMCs provided the cDNA or gDNA that served as material.

CDR3 length: 17 amino acids. Trimming took 0 bases from V and 1 from J, leaving 13 bases between them. Germline values: CDR1 SGHRS, CDR2 YFSETQ. Generated by immunoSEQ multiplex PCR, the TCRdb table keeps only in-frame clones and is missing some. The sample records roughly 60,000 clones, 75% to 85% being singletons. Patients at the Seattle site were enrolled during active infection and followed longitudinally. Sequenced sample: peripheral blood. This clonotype was sampled from a middle-aged man with COVID-19, enrolled during active disease. V gene TRBV5-1 combines with J gene TRBJ2-2, with D unclear. The CDR3, as DNA: TGCGCCAGCAGCTTGGATTCCGTGACGGGGAACACCGGGGAGCTGTTTTTT. Amino acid sequence: CASSLDSVTGNTGELFF.